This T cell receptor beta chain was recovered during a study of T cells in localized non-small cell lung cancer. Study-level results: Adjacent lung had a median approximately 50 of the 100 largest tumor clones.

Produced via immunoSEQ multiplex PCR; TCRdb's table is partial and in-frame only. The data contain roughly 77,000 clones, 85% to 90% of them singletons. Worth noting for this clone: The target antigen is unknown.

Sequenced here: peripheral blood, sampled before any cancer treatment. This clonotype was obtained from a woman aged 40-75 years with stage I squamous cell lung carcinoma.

DNA of the CDR3: TGTGCCAGCAGTTTACAGGGCAGTAGCTCCTACGAGCAGTACTTC. This encodes CASSLQGSSSYEQYF. This chain links TRBV6-5 with TRBJ2-7; weak D call: TRBD1 (6 bases). Germline V CDR1 and CDR2: MNHEY, SVGAGI. Trimming took 4 bases from V and 0 from J, leaving 13 bases between them. The CDR3 covers 15 residues.